The next 19 T cell receptor beta chains were all read from a single sample in a study of graft-versus-host responses after intestinal transplantation. Their target antigens are unknown. TCRdb keeps only in-frame clones here, not all; method: immunoSEQ multiplex PCR. This sample has some 80,000 clones; under 95% occur once, and the top ten carry about 8%. Specimen: unstimulated CD8+ T cells sorted from spleen or lymph node cells, collected before transplant. These receptors all come from a human donor who was the organ donor for an intestinal transplant.

The gene calls are TRBV7-9 and TRBJ2-3; the match to TRBD1 covers 7 bases. Germline CDR1 and CDR2: SEHNR and FQNEAQ (reference sequence). V shed 4 bases, J shed 7 bases, and the junction held 14 bases outside the gene matches. The CDR3 has 16 residues. Here the CDR3 reads CASSSQTGSEVHTQYF. The CDR3 nucleotides read TGTGCCAGCAGCTCCCAGACAGGGTCTGAGGTCCATACGCAGTATTTT.

The gene calls are TRBV4-3 and TRBJ2-1; possible D gene TRBD2, 6 bases. The length of the CDR3 is 14 residues. Trimming pared 0 bases from V and 4 bases from J, leaving 7 bases between. In germline, CDR1 is LGHNA, CDR2 YSLEER. CDR3 coding DNA: TGCGCCAGCAGCCAAGACCTAGCGTACAATGAGCAGTTCTTC. It codes for CASSQDLAYNEQFF.

CDR3 coding DNA: TGTGCCAGCAGCTTATGGTCAGGCGATGAAAAACTGTTTTTT. As protein: CASSLWSGDEKLFF. V usage is TRBV11-3 and J usage is TRBJ1-4; D gene uncertain. Trimming left V 2 bases short and J 6 bases short, with 10 bases between. Germline V gives CDR1 SGHNT, CDR2 YENEEA. This CDR3 has 14 residues.

The rearrangement uses TRBV6-5 and TRBJ2-3; possibly TRBD1 for D (6 bases). The CDR3 runs 15 residues. Germline CDR1 reads MNHEY; CDR2 reads SVGAGI. The ends were cut back, 7 bases at V and 2 bases at J, with 16 bases in the middle. CDR3 in amino acids: CASMRAGAYTDTQYF. CDR3 coding DNA: TGTGCCAGCATGAGGGCAGGGGCCTACACAGATACGCAGTATTTT.

The CDR3 bases are TGCGCCAGCAGCTTGTTTGGGATTCGGGTACAGGGGGAAGATACGCAGTATTTT. This translates into CASSLFGIRVQGEDTQYF. The V and J genes are TRBV5-1 and TRBJ2-3; 8 positions agree with TRBD1. Germline V gene data show CDR1 as SGHRS and CDR2 as YFSETQ. V gave up 1 base and J gave up 5 bases; unmatched junction bases: 15. This CDR3 is 18 amino acids long.

This clone was detected a few times. The V gene is TRBV6-4, the J gene TRBJ2-3, with 11 bases identical to TRBD2. CDR3 length: 15 residues. V was pared by 4 bases and J by 0 bases, with 0 bases of the junction left unmatched. The germline CDR1 and CDR2 sequences are MRHNA and SNTAGT. CDR3 bases: TGTGCCAGCAGTGGACTAGCGGGGAGCACAGATACGCAGTATTTT. Its protein product is CASSGLAGSTDTQYF.

This chain joins TRBV11-2 and TRBJ2-7; 11 nucleotides align to TRBD1. Trimming took 6 bases from V and 7 from J; bases not matched to a gene: 14. This CDR3 has 16 residues. Germline V gene data show CDR1 as SGHAT and CDR2 as FQNNGV. The CDR3 spells CASSLLGGQGVGEQYF. CDR3 coding DNA: TGTGCCAGCAGTTTACTGGGGGGACAGGGGGTGGGTGAGCAGTACTTC.

The gene calls are TRBV7-8 and TRBJ1-5, with TRBD1 as a possible D gene (6 bases). The CDR3 is made up of 17 amino acids. The V end was cut by 5 bases, the J end by 2 bases, with 19 bases between. Germline V gene sequence: CDR1 SGHVS, CDR2 FQNEAQ. CDR3 amino acids: CASSLHQGTVRNQPQHF. CDR3 coding DNA: TGTGCCAGCAGCCTACATCAGGGGACCGTACGCAATCAGCCCCAGCATTTT. Full variable domain (outside the CDR3, taken from reference TRBV7-8 and TRBJ1-5): GAGVSQSPRYKVAKRGQDVALRCDPISGHVSLFWYQQALGQGPEFLTYFQNEAQLDKSGLPSDRFFAERPEGSVSTLKIQRTQQEDSAVYLCASSLHQGTVRNQPQHFGDGTRLSIL.

The chain combines TRBV4-1 with TRBJ2-1; 10 bases map to TRBD2. Per the germline V gene, CDR1 is MGHRA and CDR2 is YSYEKL. There are 16 residues in the CDR3. V lost 3 bases and J lost 9; bases outside the gene matches: 11. CDR3 DNA sequence: TGCGCCAGCAGCCATATAGCGGGGGGCCTCCTCAGTGAGCAGTTCTTC. Its protein product is CASSHIAGGLLSEQFF.

This chain connects TRBV7-2 to TRBJ1-4, with D possibly matching TRBD1 (5 bases). This CDR3 is built from 17 residues. Deletions cut 4 bases from V and 5 bases from J, with 20 bases between. Germline CDR1 SGHTA, CDR2 FQGNSA. Written as DNA, the CDR3 is TGTGCCAGCAGCTCAACTGGGCGGGGCATTCCCAATGAAAAACTGTTTTTT. It is translated as CASSSTGRGIPNEKLFF.

The gene calls are TRBV5-5 and TRBJ1-1, with no clear D. This CDR3 has 11 residues. Germline-derived CDR1 and CDR2 are SGHKS and YYEKEE (reference sequence). V lost 4 bases and J 7 bases, leaving 8 bases between the germline ends. In nucleotides, the CDR3 is TGTGCCAGCAGCATTTGGGGTGAAGCTTTCTTT. Residues: CASSIWGEAFF. The variable domain in full, completed from reference TRBV5-5 and TRBJ1-1, reads DAGVTQSPTHLIKTRGQQVTLRCSPISGHKSVSWYQQVLGQGPQFIFQYYEKEERGRGNFPDRFSARQFPNYSSELNVNALLLGDSALYLCASSIWGEAFFGQGTRLTVV.

This rearrangement joins TRBV19 to TRBJ2-2; D is unclear. CDR1 is LNHDA and CDR2 is SQIVND in the germline V gene (reference sequence). The CDR3 consists of 13 residues. Trimming shortened V by 3 bases and J by 6 bases, and 8 bases separated the two germline ends. DNA of the CDR3: TGTGCCAGTAGTATGACAAGTTCCGGGGAGCTGTTTTTT. Protein product: CASSMTSSGELFF.

V gene TRBV9 combines with J gene TRBJ2-3; TRBD2 agrees at 12 bases. There are 14 residues in the CDR3. The V gene end was trimmed by 4 bases and the J gene end by 5 bases; junction bases not matched to a gene: 2. CDR1 and CDR2 from the germline V gene are SGDLS and YYNGEE. In nucleotides, the CDR3 is TGTGCCAGCAGCCAGACTAGCGGGGGAGATACGCAGTATTTT. Its protein product is CASSQTSGGDTQYF. Complete variable domain (other parts from reference TRBV9 and TRBJ2-3): DSGVTQTPKHLITATGQRVTLRCSPRSGDLSVYWYQQSLDQGLQFLIQYYNGEERAKGNILERFSAQQFPDLHSELNLSSLELGDSALYFCASSQTSGGDTQYFGPGTRLTVL.

The rearrangement links TRBV9 to TRBJ1-1; no clear D gene. The CDR3 spans 13 residues. In germline, CDR1 is SGDLS, CDR2 YYNGEE. Trimming took 7 bases from V and 11 from J, leaving 21 bases between them. CDR3 protein: CASAASGGDRAFF. The CDR3 DNA follows: TGTGCCAGCGCAGCGAGTGGAGGAGATCGGGCTTTCTTT.

The chain is built from TRBV5-1 and TRBJ2-7; 13 bases match TRBD2. Germline V lookup: CDR1 SGHRS, CDR2 YFSETQ. This CDR3 has 18 residues. Trimming took 0 bases from V and 0 from J; bases not matched to a gene: 6. This CDR3 reads CASSLGLAGGPSSYEQYF. CDR3 nucleotides: TGCGCCAGCAGCTTGGGACTAGCGGGGGGCCCCAGCTCCTACGAGCAGTACTTC. The entire variable domain, with the rest obtained from reference TRBV5-1 and TRBJ2-7, is as follows: KAGVTQTPRYLIKTRGQQVTLSCSPISGHRSVSWYQQTPGQGLQFLFEYFSETQRNKGNFPGRFSGRQFSNSRSEMNVSTLELGDSALYLCASSLGLAGGPSSYEQYFGPGTRLTVT.

This clone was found once. This CDR3 is CASSLASGGIPYEQYF. The CDR3 DNA sequence: TGCGCCAGCAGCTTGGCCTCCGGGGGGATTCCCTACGAGCAGTACTTC. This chain joins TRBV5-1 and TRBJ2-5; the match to TRBD2 covers 7 bases. The better agreement between TRBJ2-7 and the DNA end casts doubt on the J call. Germline loops: CDR1 SGHRS, CDR2 YFSETQ. The CDR3 length is 16 residues.

This clone has only a few counts. This CDR3 reads CASSYGQGGYGYTF. As DNA, the CDR3 is TGTGCCAGCAGCTACGGACAGGGGGGCTATGGCTACACCTTC. The chain joins TRBV5-4 to TRBJ1-2; TRBD1 matches at 10 bases. CDR3 length equals 14 residues. Germline V lookup: CDR1 SGHNT, CDR2 YYREEE (reference sequence). The junction had 3 bases not matched to a gene; V was cut back by 3 bases and J by 4 bases.

Only one count was recorded for this clone. The chain joins TRBV11-2 to TRBJ2-7; D not resolved. The CDR3 has 14 residues. The germline CDR1 and CDR2 sequences are SGHAT and FQNNGV. Trimming left V 5 bases short and J 7 bases short, with 18 bases between. CDR3 protein: CASSPPRQGWEQYF. DNA of the CDR3: TGTGCCAGCAGCCCTCCAAGGCAAGGGTGGGAGCAGTACTTC.

The chain combines TRBV6-6 with TRBJ2-2; 8 nucleotides align to TRBD2. The CDR3 consists of 15 residues. Per germline, CDR1 MNHNY and CDR2 SVGAGI (reference sequence). J lost 7 bases, V lost 5 bases, and 9 bases had no gene match. Written as DNA, the CDR3 is TGTGCCAGCAGTGCCATCGGGGGGGATTACGGGGAGCTGTTTTTT. Encoded protein: CASSAIGGDYGELFF.